Included here is one TCR beta chain sequence, with context. Its antigen is undetermined. CD4+ T cells specific for antigen were expanded with viral peptide pools by the ViraFEST assay before sequencing. Cultured cells yielded isolated CD4+ T cells after less than 11 days. Two-dose BNT162b2 or mRNA-1273 vaccination was given to participants. The vaccine recipients had no prior SARS-CoV-2 infection, with negative nucleocapsid antibodies. In the cultures, half the medium was exchanged for IL-2 medium on days 3 and 7. Looked up from germline, CDR1 is SGHDN and CDR2 is FVKESK. The V gene lost 2 bases and the J gene lost 0 bases, with 11 bases spanning the gap. This CDR3 is built from 16 residues. This sample was included in a study of vaccination effects on CD4 cells after COVID-19. Study outcomes and limitations: Vaccine- and infection-induced clones showed marked clonal contraction late following vaccination. Healthy vaccinees had only 1 of 255 vaccine-induced clones cross-react with common cold coronaviruses.

Clones were sequenced by immunoSEQ multiplex PCR, and TCRdb holds only the in-frame ones, with some missing. Of under 40,000 clones listed, approximately 82% are singletons. The TCR sequence derives from a human donor who received a COVID-19 vaccine. Some clones in this sample may be carry-over from other donors' samples. The source was CD4+ T cells from PBMCs cultured with HCoV-NL63 spike peptides, collected after COVID-19 vaccination. The rearrangement uses TRBV14 and TRBJ2-1; D gene unclear. The CDR3 loop is CASSQSLASSYNEQFF. DNA for the CDR3: TGTGCCAGCAGCCAAAGCCTCGCCAGCTCCTACAATGAGCAGTTCTTC.